This TCR beta chain appears in the sequencing data of a study of cytomegalovirus exposure and HLA in healthy donors. Study results and limitations: A missense DCLRE1C variant was associated with V- and J-gene trimming of TCR beta chains in a later analysis, and an independent cohort replicated the association. Overall, under 200 TCR beta chains were annotated as cytomegalovirus-associated. Reported results showed that the classifier diagnosed cytomegalovirus status with high specificity and sensitivity. Rare TCR sequences dominated, though some public TCRs recurred in many donors.

Per the germline V gene, CDR1 is MDHEN and CDR2 is SYDVKM. The CDR3 loop spans 17 amino acids. With V trimmed by 5 bases and J by 2 bases, 7 bases remained unmatched. PCR employed 60 Vbeta and 13 Jbeta primers. Clones were sequenced by immunoSEQ multiplex PCR, and TCRdb holds only the in-frame ones, with some missing. The data show around 150,000 clones, with about 75% seen just once and about 1.7% held by the top ten. Turning to this clone: Its specificity is unknown.

Specimen: PBMCs. The chain couples TRBV28 to TRBJ2-7; TRBD2 agrees at 15 bases. The clonotype was recovered from a woman in her twenties or thirties in good health and CMV-seronegative. The CDR3 protein is CASSLRTSGGAPYEQYF. The CDR3 DNA follows: TGTGCCAGCAGTCTAAGGACTAGCGGGGGGGCGCCCTACGAGCAGTACTTC.